Following are 15 T cell receptor beta chains from one sample sequenced in a study of T-cell reconstitution after alpha-beta-depleted transplantation in children. This sample's TCRbeta library carried unique molecular identifier barcodes. TCRdb redid the calling of the PCR reads with MiXCR, one entry per CDR3 protein. The data show over 550,000 distinct CDR3 sequences, 8% to 11% seen once. Sequences were derived from PBMCs from the stem cell graft donor, sampled from the stem cell graft. These TCRs come from a human donor who donated a stem cell graft to a child with acute myeloid leukemia.

V and J are TRBV30 and TRBJ2-3; 13 nucleotides align to TRBD2. Looked up from germline, CDR1 is GTSNPN and CDR2 is SVGIG (reference sequence). CDR3 size: 15 residues. J gave up 5 bases and V 1 base, and 3 bases lay outside the gene matches. CDR3 sequence reads: CAWSELAGGGDTQYF. CDR3 coding DNA: TGTGCCTGGAGTGAACTAGCGGGAGGGGGAGATACGCAGTATTTT.

This chain connects TRBV6-2 or TRBV6-3 to TRBJ2-1, with D possibly matching TRBD2 (6 bases). V was cut by 7 bases and J by 7 bases, with 14 bases left in between. CDR1 is MNHEY and CDR2 is SVGEGT in the germline V gene. The CDR3 loop spans 13 amino acids. The CDR3 DNA reads as TGTGCCAGCACCCCGGGGGAGCGGAATGAGCAGTTCTTC. Protein sequence: CASTPGERNEQFF.

The chain carries TRBV5-1 and TRBJ2-1; D gene ambiguous. CDR1 and CDR2 from the germline V gene are SGHRS and YFSETQ. This CDR3 has 12 amino acids. The V gene lost 4 bases and the J gene lost 6 bases, with 8 bases spanning the gap. As DNA, the CDR3 is TGCGCCAGCAGCCCGTTTAGCAATGAGCAGTTCTTC. It codes for CASSPFSNEQFF.

This clonotype was found many times. The chain recombines TRBV6-1 with TRBJ2-2; a possible D gene is TRBD2 (6 bases). The CDR3 runs to 15 residues. Germline CDR1 is MNHNS and CDR2 is SASEGT. V was clipped by 6 bases and J by 0 bases, with 11 bases between them. The CDR3 loop reads CASSGTFANTGELFF. The DNA for the CDR3 is TGTGCCAGCAGCGGGACTTTCGCGAACACCGGGGAGCTGTTTTTT.

This clonotype has only a few counts. CDR3 sequence reads: CASSLPRMNTEAFF. The DNA of the CDR3 is TGTGCCAGCAGCTTACCCCGAATGAACACTGAAGCTTTCTTT. The V gene is TRBV7-2, the J gene TRBJ1-1; D is unresolved. The germline CDR1 and CDR2 sequences are SGHTA and FQGNSA. V lost 2 bases and J lost 0, with 7 bases in between. CDR3 length: 14 amino acids.

This clonotype has more than one count but fewer than ten. The rearrangement joins TRBV15 to TRBJ2-1; 7 nucleotides line up with TRBD2. There are 15 residues in the CDR3. The J segment lost 4 bases and the V segment lost 3 bases, leaving 6 bases of the junction unmatched. Germline lookup yields CDR1 LNHNV and CDR2 YYDKDF (reference sequence). The CDR3 reads CATSRREPVYNEQFF. The CDR3 nucleotides read TGTGCCACCAGCAGGCGGGAGCCCGTTTACAATGAGCAGTTCTTC.

This chain links TRBV28 with TRBJ1-1, with 9 bases lining up with TRBD1. CDR1 and CDR2 (germline): MDHEN, SYDVKM. This CDR3 is 15 amino acids long. The trim removed 5 bases at V and 6 bases at J, leaving 10 bases unmatched. CDR3 nucleotide sequence: TGTGCCAGCAGTCCGGAGGGACAGGGACGACCTGAAGCTTTCTTT. This codes for CASSPEGQGRPEAFF.

The chain combines TRBV30 with TRBJ2-5; 7 bases line up with TRBD1. J lost 7 bases, V lost 2 bases, and 13 bases had no gene match. This CDR3 comprises 15 residues. Germline V gene lookup returns CDR1 GTSNPN and CDR2 SVGIG (reference sequence). CDR3 protein: CAWSSGTENRGTQYF. CDR3 in DNA: TGTGCCTGGAGTTCCGGGACAGAGAATCGGGGGACCCAGTACTTC.

Many counts were recorded for this clonotype. V is TRBV6-5 and J is TRBJ2-3; D not certain. The CDR3 is made up of 16 amino acids. V was cut by 0 bases and J by 2 bases, with 12 bases left in between. Germline loops: CDR1 MNHEY, CDR2 SVGAGI. The CDR3 region has the DNA TGTGCCAGCAGTTACTCGATTGAAGGGTCCACAGATACGCAGTATTTT. Translation: CASSYSIEGSTDTQYF.

This clonotype was picked up a small number of times. The rearrangement uses TRBV20-1 and TRBJ2-7; D may be TRBD2 (7 bases). Germline V CDR1 and CDR2: DFQATT, SNEGSKA (reference sequence). The germline V and J ends were trimmed by 1 base and 0 bases, with 22 bases remaining between them. CDR3 length equals 18 residues. The CDR3 DNA follows: TGCAGTGCTAGAGGGGAGGGACAAGGGGCCGGGGGCTCCTACGAGCAGTACTTC. Its protein product is CSARGEGQGAGGSYEQYF.

This clonotype turned up a few times. The chain carries TRBV12-3 or TRBV12-4 and TRBJ1-5, with TRBD1 matching over 8 bases. The CDR3 runs to 14 residues. V trimming: 6 bases; J trimming: 6 bases; junction bases outside the gene matches: 7. The CDR3 DNA follows: TGTGCCAGCAGAAATACAGGGGGGGGTCAGCCCCAGCATTTT. Protein product: CASRNTGGGQPQHF.

Remarks on this clonotype: At one end the junction does not follow the germline gene, possibly because of a read error. V gene TRBV7-3 combines with J gene TRBJ2-3; unclear D gene. There are 12 residues in the CDR3. Germline CDR1 SGHTA, CDR2 FQGTGA. The CDR3 spells CTSSRSADTQYF. The CDR3 region has the DNA TGTACCAGCAGCAGGAGCGCCGATACGCAGTATTTT.

The chain carries TRBV20-1 and TRBJ2-3, with D possibly being TRBD2 (5 bases). V dropped 6 bases and J dropped 2 bases, with 18 bases sitting between them. Germline V gene data show CDR1 as DFQATT and CDR2 as SNEGSKA (reference sequence). The CDR3 extends over 15 amino acids. The CDR3 DNA is TGCAGTGCCGCCCACCTACTAGTGTCCACAGATACGCAGTATTTT. Translated, it gives CSAAHLLVSTDTQYF.

The sample holds a few counts of this clonotype. The chain joins TRBV4-3 to TRBJ2-1, with a possible D match to TRBD2 (6 bases). Germline CDR1 reads LGHNA; CDR2 reads YSLEER. V gave up 0 bases and J gave up 4 bases, with 13 bases separating them. The CDR3 loop spans 16 amino acids. Here the CDR3 DNA reads TGCGCCAGCAGCCAAGATCGGAGCGGGTTTTACAATGAGCAGTTCTTC. As protein: CASSQDRSGFYNEQFF.

This clonotype occurred a few times. The J gene is TRBJ2-5, the V gene TRBV19; the D gene is possibly TRBD2 (6 bases). Germline V gives CDR1 LNHDA, CDR2 SQIVND (reference sequence). V was clipped by 0 bases and J by 4 bases, with 15 bases between them. The CDR3 covers 16 residues. In nucleotides, the CDR3 is TGTGCCAGTAGTATAGATGTATGGCGGGGCGGAGAGACCCAGTACTTC. This translates into CASSIDVWRGGETQYF.